Sequencing of this T cell receptor beta chain was carried out in a study of response to subunit inactivated influenza vaccine. Study-wide results and limits: That few new T cells are recruited by each seasonal influenza vaccination was the authors' suggestion.

TCRdb fed the RT-PCR reads into MiXCR, producing one record per CDR3 protein. In the table there are about 500,000 distinct CDR3 sequences, 15% to 20% of which are singletons. With respect to this clonotype: Antigen specificity is unknown.

Germline V CDR1 and CDR2: DFQATT, SNEGSKA (reference sequence). Trimming shortened V by 4 bases and J by 3 bases, and 7 bases separated the two germline ends. This CDR3 comprises 11 residues. Sequencing was performed on CD4+ T cells sorted from PBMCs, taken roughly 24 months after vaccination. The source of this sequence is a man aged 50 to 69 who received an inactivated influenza vaccine. The chain joins TRBV20-1 to TRBJ2-7; possible D gene TRBD1, 5 bases. The CDR3: CSATGFYEQYF. The CDR3 region has the DNA TGCAGTGCTACAGGGTTCTACGAGCAGTACTTC.